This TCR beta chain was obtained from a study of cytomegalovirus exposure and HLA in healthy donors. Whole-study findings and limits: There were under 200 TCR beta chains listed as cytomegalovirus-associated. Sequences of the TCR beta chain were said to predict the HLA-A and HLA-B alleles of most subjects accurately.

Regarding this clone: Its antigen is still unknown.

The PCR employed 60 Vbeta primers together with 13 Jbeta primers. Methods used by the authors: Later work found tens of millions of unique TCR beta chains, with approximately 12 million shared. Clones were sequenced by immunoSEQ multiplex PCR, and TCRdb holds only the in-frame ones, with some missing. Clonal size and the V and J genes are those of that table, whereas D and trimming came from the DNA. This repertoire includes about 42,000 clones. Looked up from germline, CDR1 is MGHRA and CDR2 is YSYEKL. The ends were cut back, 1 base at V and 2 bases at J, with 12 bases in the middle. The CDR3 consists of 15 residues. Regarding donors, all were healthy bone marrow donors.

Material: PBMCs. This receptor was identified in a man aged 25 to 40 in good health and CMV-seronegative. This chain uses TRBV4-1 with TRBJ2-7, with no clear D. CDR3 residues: CASSQVPSTPYEQYF. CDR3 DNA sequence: TGCGCCAGCAGCCAAGTGCCAAGCACCCCCTACGAGCAGTACTTC.